This T cell receptor (beta chain) was sequenced for a study of beta chain features in type 1 diabetes. Study-level results: The study found moderately but significantly shorter TCRB CDR3s in all four CD4+ subsets of Type 1 diabetes patients.

The ends lost 5 bases at V and 4 bases at J; junction bases unmatched: 11. Germline V gene lookup returns CDR1 SEHNR and CDR2 FQNEAQ (reference sequence). The CDR3 spans 15 residues. As concerns this clone: The antigen remains unidentified.

Reverse transcribing all isolated RNA meant expressed TCRB transcripts were sequenced. It was found that naive, central memory and regulatory T cell samples averaged about 3.5 million reads. Sequencing was performed with immunoSEQ multiplex PCR; in TCRdb, only in-frame clones are kept and a portion is missing. The table shows around 310,000 clones, with 9.5% to 11% occurring only once. Source material: naive CD4+ T cells from blood. The chain has TRBV7-9 and TRBJ2-7, with 7 bases that match TRBD2. The sequence was obtained from a woman under 40 in good health. The CDR3 protein is CASSPRASGKYEQYF. The CDR3 DNA reads TGTGCCAGCAGCCCCCGGGCTAGCGGAAAATACGAGCAGTACTTC.